This passage covers 9 T cell receptor beta chains from one sample sequenced in a study of brain T cells in children with intractable seizures. Sequencing used immunoSEQ multiplex PCR; TCRdb keeps in-frame clones, though not all of them. The sample gives approximately 110,000 clones, approximately 94% of which show up once; 3.5% to 4% is in the top ten. The source material was peripheral blood, sampled at surgery. These receptors all come from a boy in the first two years of life with hemimegalencephaly and intractable seizures.

The chain uses TRBV7-2 and TRBJ2-1; D gene ambiguous. The CDR3 runs 11 residues. CDR1 and CDR2 from the germline V gene are SGHTA and FQGNSA. V was cut by 1 base and J by 9 bases, with 4 bases left in between. CDR3 in DNA: TGTGCCAGCAGCTTAGGACCTGAGCAGTTCTTC. Amino acid sequence: CASSLGPEQFF.

The chain links TRBV5-1 to TRBJ1-3; the match to TRBD1 covers 7 bases. V shed 6 bases and J 2 bases; nucleotides not matched to a gene: 11. The CDR3 is 16 amino acids. Germline-derived CDR1 and CDR2 are SGHRS and YFSETQ. The CDR3 reads CASTMTGNRPGNTIYF. CDR3 DNA: TGCGCCAGCACCATGACAGGGAATAGACCTGGAAACACCATATATTTT.

The rearrangement uses TRBV10-3 and TRBJ2-1; 13 bases map to TRBD2. The CDR3 extends over 20 amino acids. Germline-derived CDR1 and CDR2 are ENHRY and SYGVKD. The V segment lost 9 bases and the J segment 8 bases; nucleotides outside the gene matches: 25. CDR3 coding DNA: TGTGCCATAACTCCCAACCCCGGGACTAGCGGGAAGGGGGCCTCGGATGAGCAGTTCTTC. Protein sequence: CAITPNPGTSGKGASDEQFF.

The CDR3 DNA sequence: TGTGCCAGCAGCCGGACAGGGGGCTACGGAAACACCATATATTTT. It specifies CASSRTGGYGNTIYF. The rearrangement links TRBV9 to TRBJ1-3, with TRBD1 identical over 11 bases. The CDR3 extends over 15 amino acids. V lost 4 bases and J lost 4; bases outside the gene matches: 4. CDR1 and CDR2 from the germline V gene are SGDLS and YYNGEE.

This chain connects TRBV12-3 or TRBV12-4 to TRBJ2-2; D not certain. CDR3 size: 13 residues. The V gene lost 3 bases and the J gene lost 6 bases, with 8 bases spanning the gap. The CDR3 DNA sequence: TGTGCCAGCAGTTTGGAGCGACCCGGGGAGCTGTTTTTT. Its translation is CASSLERPGELFF.

V is TRBV6-6 and J is TRBJ2-3, with TRBD1 identical over 8 bases. Losses at the gene ends were 6 bases for V and 12 bases for J; bases not matched to a gene: 8. The length of the CDR3 is 12 residues. The germline V gene has CDR1 MNHNY and CDR2 SVGAGI (reference sequence). The CDR3 nucleotides are TGTGCCAGCAGCCCCGGACAGGGTCCCCAGTATTTT. This translates into CASSPGQGPQYF.

This chain links TRBV6-6 with TRBJ2-1, with D maybe TRBD1 (5 bases). CDR1 MNHNY and CDR2 SVGAGI come from the germline V gene (reference sequence). Trimming took off 5 bases at V and 8 bases at J, with 13 bases between the two ends. The CDR3 length is 13 residues. The CDR3 spells CASSPPGRDEQFF. The CDR3 DNA reads TGTGCCAGCAGTCCCCCAGGCAGGGATGAGCAGTTCTTC.

The genes are TRBV27 and TRBJ1-2; D not certain. In germline, CDR1 is MNHEY, CDR2 SMNVEV (reference sequence). V was trimmed by 5 bases and J by 7 bases, leaving 20 bases between them. The CDR3 has 15 residues. Here the CDR3 DNA reads TGTGCCAGCAGTGATATCCCCCCCGTATTCAGTGGCTACACCTTC. This codes for CASSDIPPVFSGYTF.

This chain connects TRBV6-6 to TRBJ1-5; weak D call: TRBD1 (5 bases). The germline gives CDR1 MNHNY, CDR2 SVGAGI (reference sequence). The germline V and J ends were trimmed by 6 bases and 0 bases, with 21 bases remaining between them. The CDR3 has 18 amino acids. CDR3 in DNA: TGTGCCAGCAGCCGAAGAAGGCGGCAGGGAGATAGCAATCAGCCCCAGCATTTT. As protein: CASSRRRRQGDSNQPQHF.